Below, 18 T cell receptor beta chains from the same sample are listed, as sequenced in a study of shared clonotypes between healthy human individuals. Clones were read by immunoSEQ multiplex PCR, and TCRdb kept only the in-frame ones, dropping some. Altogether millions of clones are present, approximately 92% being singletons, with the ten largest covering roughly 0.15%. Sequenced input: naive CD4+ T cells sorted from blood. As for subset: CD45RA+ positively selected. The receptors were gathered from a man aged 18-30 years in good health.

The CDR3 nucleotides read TGTGCCAGCAGCTTCATAAAACAGGGGAGCTTAGCTGAGCAGTTCTTC. Its protein is CASSFIKQGSLAEQFF. The gene calls are TRBV7-9 and TRBJ2-1; 7 bases are shared with TRBD1. The germline CDR1 and CDR2 sequences are SEHNR and FQNEAQ (reference sequence). J lost 9 bases, V lost 3 bases, and 14 bases had no gene match. This CDR3 contains 16 residues.

This clone has only a few counts. J is TRBJ1-4 and V is TRBV13, with no clear D. Germline V lookup: CDR1 PRHDT, CDR2 FYEKMQ (reference sequence). V shed 1 base and J shed 4 bases, with 7 bases lying between them. The CDR3 is made up of 14 amino acids. The CDR3 DNA follows: TGTGCCAGCAGCTTAGATGGGAGTAATGAAAAACTGTTTTTT. Amino acid sequence: CASSLDGSNEKLFF.

V gene TRBV7-9 combines with J gene TRBJ2-7; TRBD1 matches at 9 bases. CDR1 and CDR2 from the germline V gene are SEHNR and FQNEAQ (reference sequence). This CDR3 contains 15 residues. V dropped 3 bases and J dropped 0; count of bases not matched to a gene: 3. CDR3 bases: TGTGCCAGCAGCTTCGGGACAGGGAGCTCCTACGAGCAGTACTTC. Amino acids: CASSFGTGSSYEQYF.

Note on this clone: The junction departs from germline at one end; a sequencing error may be responsible. J is TRBJ2-1 and V is TRBV7-7, with D perhaps matching TRBD2 (5 bases). CDR3 length: 15 amino acids. Germline CDR1 reads SSHAT; CDR2 reads FNYEAQ (reference sequence). The CDR3 DNA is TGTGCTAGCAGCTTAGAACTCTTCGGGGTCAATGAGCAGTTCTTC. It specifies CASSLELFGVNEQFF.

This sequence joins TRBV12-5 and TRBJ1-5; D not resolved. The CDR3 length is 13 residues. CDR1 LGHNT and CDR2 FRNRAP come from the germline V gene. The V end was cut by 4 bases, the J end by 0 bases, with 4 bases between. CDR3 amino acids: CASGSHSNQPQHF. DNA for the CDR3: TGTGCTAGTGGTTCCCATAGCAATCAGCCCCAGCATTTT. The full variable domain, completed using reference TRBV12-5 and TRBJ1-5, is DARVTQTPRHKVTEMGQEVTMRCQPILGHNTVFWYRQTMMQGLELLAYFRNRAPLDDSGMPKDRFSAEMPDATLATLKIQPSEPRDSAVYFCASGSHSNQPQHFGDGTRLSIL.

V is TRBV18 and J is TRBJ2-7; unclear D gene. V gave up 1 base and J gave up 7 bases, with 14 bases separating them. Germline assignment: CDR1 KGHSH and CDR2 LQKENI. The CDR3 runs to 14 residues. This CDR3 is CASSPLGTLREQYF. The CDR3 bases are TGTGCCAGCTCACCACTAGGCACCCTTCGAGAGCAGTACTTC.

The J gene is TRBJ2-2, the V gene TRBV2; TRBD1 might be the D (6 bases). The CDR3 is 14 amino acids. V lost 6 bases and J 3 bases, leaving 11 bases between the germline ends. Germline loops: CDR1 SNHLY, CDR2 FYNNEI. CDR3 in DNA: TGTGCCAGCAGGGTGACAGGTTACACCGGGGAGCTGTTTTTT. This codes for CASRVTGYTGELFF.

V usage is TRBV15 and J usage is TRBJ2-3; weak D call: TRBD1 (5 bases). The CDR3 is made up of 15 amino acids. Germline V gene lookup returns CDR1 LNHNV and CDR2 YYDKDF (reference sequence). V gave up 0 bases and J gave up 1 base, with 8 bases separating them. The CDR3 bases are TGTGCCACCAGCAGAGATCAGGGTGGCACAGATACGCAGTATTTT. Its translation is CATSRDQGGTDTQYF.

This clone showed up just once. The CDR3 sequence: CASSLGGGLSSGNTIYF. The CDR3 DNA is TGTGCCAGCAGCTTGGGCGGGGGATTGAGCTCTGGAAACACCATATATTTT. The rearrangement uses TRBV5-4 and TRBJ1-3, with D maybe TRBD1 (5 bases). With 0 bases removed from V and 0 bases from J, the gap between germline ends came to 13 bases. The V gene's germline CDR1 is SGHNT and CDR2 YYREEE (reference sequence). The CDR3 runs 17 residues.

The rearrangement joins TRBV7-8 to TRBJ2-2, with 13 bases matching TRBD2. Germline V gives CDR1 SGHVS, CDR2 FQNEAQ. V lost 0 bases, J lost 1 base, and 8 bases stayed unmatched. The length of the CDR3 is 20 residues. CDR3 DNA sequence: TGTGCCAGCAGCTTAGCCTTTCGGACTAGCGGGGGCCAGAACACCGGGGAGCTGTTTTTT. Its translation is CASSLAFRTSGGQNTGELFF.

V and J are TRBV28 and TRBJ1-1; perhaps TRBD1 as D (5 bases). This CDR3 region has 13 residues. Germline CDR1 and CDR2: MDHEN and SYDVKM. Trimming pared 7 bases from V and 1 base from J, leaving 10 bases between. CDR3 residues: CASTHTGNTEAFF. The CDR3 DNA is TGTGCCAGCACCCATACAGGGAACACTGAAGCTTTCTTT.

This clone was seen a single time. The same CDR3 is also encoded by other DNA sequences in this sample. The chain joins TRBV15 to TRBJ2-7; 8 positions agree with TRBD1. The CDR3 spans 15 residues. CDR1 LNHNV and CDR2 YYDKDF come from the germline V gene (reference sequence). J was trimmed by 1 base and V by 0 bases; bases with no gene match: 2. The CDR3 spells CATSRDRQGSYEQYF. CDR3 coding DNA: TGTGCCACCAGCAGAGATCGACAGGGGTCCTACGAGCAGTACTTC.

Notes on this clone: Other DNA variants within this sample encode the same CDR3. J is TRBJ2-7 and V is TRBV28; D gene unclear. Germline loops: CDR1 MDHEN, CDR2 SYDVKM. With 10 bases removed from V and 0 bases from J, the gap between germline ends came to 10 bases. The length of the CDR3 is 12 residues. The CDR3 DNA sequence: TGTGCCACCGACACTGGCTCCTACGAGCAGTACTTC. It specifies CATDTGSYEQYF.

The rearrangement joins TRBV6-6 to TRBJ1-3; 7 bases are shared with TRBD1. With V trimmed by 6 bases and J by 0 bases, 2 bases remained unmatched. The CDR3 runs 14 residues. Germline V gene lookup returns CDR1 MNHNY and CDR2 SVGAGI (reference sequence). The DNA of the CDR3 is TGTGCCAGCAGCAGACAGGGCTCTGGAAACACCATATATTTT. This encodes CASSRQGSGNTIYF.

The rearrangement links TRBV6-6 to TRBJ1-5; no clear D. Deletions cut 5 bases from V and 5 bases from J, with 16 bases between. The CDR3 runs to 15 residues. Per the germline V gene, CDR1 is MNHNY and CDR2 is SVGAGI (reference sequence). The CDR3 reads CASSTRVTNYQPQHF. The CDR3 DNA is TGTGCCAGCAGTACCCGGGTTACAAATTATCAGCCCCAGCATTTT.

The V call is TRBV2, the J call TRBJ1-1; no clear D. Trimming took off 6 bases at V and 0 bases at J, with 8 bases between the two ends. This CDR3 has 13 residues. Germline assignment: CDR1 SNHLY and CDR2 FYNNEI. Written as DNA, the CDR3 is TGTGCCAGCAGGGATGACTTGAACACTGAAGCTTTCTTT. This sequence encodes CASRDDLNTEAFF.

The gene calls are TRBV14 and TRBJ1-4, with 10 bases aligning to TRBD1. The CDR3 spans 15 residues. The V segment lost 5 bases and the J segment 7 bases; nucleotides outside the gene matches: 7. The germline V gene has CDR1 SGHDN and CDR2 FVKESK. The CDR3 here is CASSLRTGGGEKLFF. The CDR3 DNA sequence: TGTGCCAGCAGCTTACGGACAGGGGGGGGTGAAAAACTGTTTTTT.

This clone was detected once. Here the CDR3 reads CASSPSDSISTDTQYF. In DNA form, the CDR3 reads TGTGCCAGCTCACCATCGGACAGCATTAGCACAGATACGCAGTATTTT. V and J are TRBV18 and TRBJ2-3; maybe TRBD1 (6 bases). This CDR3 is built from 16 residues. The germline V gene encodes CDR1 KGHSH and CDR2 LQKENI. V was pared by 2 bases and J by 0 bases, with 12 bases between. Complete variable domain (other parts from reference TRBV18 and TRBJ2-3): NAGVMQNPRHLVRRRGQEARLRCSPMKGHSHVYWYRQLPEEGLKFMVYLQKENIIDESGMPKERFSAEFPKEGPSILRIQQVVRGDSAAYFCASSPSDSISTDTQYFGPGTRLTVL.